Presented here are 27 T cell receptor beta chains from one specimen sequenced in a study of T cells in Graves' hyperthyroidism and ophthalmopathy. Amplification of TCR beta CDR3 regions used RNA as the template. TCR CDR3 underwent first-round RT-PCR with the HTBI primer set. TCRdb fed the multiplex PCR reads into MiXCR, producing one record per CDR3 protein. Of nearly 600,000 distinct CDR3 sequences in the sample, 11% to 15% were seen once. The sample taken for sequencing was blood. All receptors come from a woman aged 25 to 45 with Graves' hyperthyroidism that later progressed to Graves' ophthalmopathy.

This clonotype occurred many times. The J gene is TRBJ2-7, the V gene TRBV20-1, with 11 bases fitting TRBD2. The length of the CDR3 is 16 residues. Germline CDR1 is DFQATT and CDR2 is SNEGSKA (reference sequence). The trim removed 6 bases at V and 1 base at J, leaving 11 bases unmatched. DNA of the CDR3: TGCAGTGCGACGGGACTAGCGGTCGGGGGGTCCTACGAGCAGTACTTC. It yields the protein CSATGLAVGGSYEQYF.

This clonotype was observed at least ten times. This chain joins TRBV7-9 and TRBJ2-1, with 8 bases fitting TRBD2. J lost 7 bases, V lost 3 bases, and 5 bases had no gene match. From germline, CDR1 is SEHNR and CDR2 FQNEAQ (reference sequence). This CDR3 contains 14 residues. In DNA, the CDR3 is TGTGCCAGCAGCTTCAGCGGGAGTTTAAATGAGCAGTTCTTC. The encoded protein is CASSFSGSLNEQFF.

This clonotype was detected many times. The chain uses TRBV7-9 and TRBJ2-7; 10 bases are a match to TRBD2. This CDR3 comprises 15 residues. J was trimmed by 3 bases and V by 5 bases; bases with no gene match: 7. Germline CDR1 is SEHNR and CDR2 is FQNEAQ (reference sequence). The CDR3 bases are TGTGCCAGCAGCCCCTGGTCTAGCGGGAGCTACGAGCAGTACTTC. Amino acid sequence: CASSPWSSGSYEQYF. Based on the CDR3 plus reference TRBV7-9 and TRBJ2-7, the full variable domain is DTGVSQNPRHKITKRGQNVTFRCDPISEHNRLYWYRQTLGQGPEFLTYFQNEAQLEKSRLLSDRFSAERPKGSFSTLEIQRTEQGDSAMYLCASSPWSSGSYEQYFGPGTRLTVT.

About this clonotype: A much larger clone is a single base away; this may be a read error. This chain joins TRBV11-2 and TRBJ2-7; D is unclear. There are 13 residues in the CDR3. Per the germline V gene, CDR1 is SGHAT and CDR2 is FQNNGV. CDR3: CASNLKPTYEQYF. In nucleotides, the CDR3 is TGTGCCAGCAACTTAAAGCCCACCTACGAGCAGTACTTC. Filled out from reference TRBV11-2 and TRBJ2-7, the complete variable domain reads EAGVAQSPRYKIIEKRQSVAFWCNPISGHATLYWYQQILGQGPKLLIQFQNNGVVDDSQLPKDRFSAERLKGVDSTLKIQPAKLEDSAVYLCASNLKPTYEQYFGPGTRLTVT.

Comments on this clonotype: Possible read error: a much larger clone is one base away. The CDR3 protein is CASRNAGAMNTEAFF. The CDR3 bases are TGTGCCAGTAGGAATGCTGGGGCGATGAACACTGAAGCTTTCTTT. The rearrangement links TRBV19 to TRBJ1-1; perhaps TRBD1 as D (5 bases). This CDR3 is 15 amino acids long. From germline, CDR1 is LNHDA and CDR2 SQIVND (reference sequence). V shed 6 bases and J shed 0 bases, with 14 bases lying between them.

This clonotype showed up just a few times. J is TRBJ1-2 and V is TRBV5-1, with D uncertain. Trimming removed 2 bases at V and 0 bases at J, with 11 bases between. The V gene's germline CDR1 is SGHRS and CDR2 YFSETQ. The CDR3 is 15 amino acids. CDR3 region: CASSFGGQANYGYTF. DNA of the CDR3: TGCGCCAGCAGCTTTGGCGGTCAAGCTAACTATGGCTACACCTTC.

This clonotype came up many times. V gene TRBV18 combines with J gene TRBJ1-4, with D perhaps matching TRBD1 (5 bases). V gave up 8 bases and J gave up 7 bases, with 17 bases separating them. This CDR3 has 14 residues. Germline V lookup: CDR1 KGHSH, CDR2 LQKENI. The CDR3 DNA reads TGTGCCAGCCAAAGCGTCAGGAGGGGTGAAAAACTGTTTTTT. It encodes CASQSVRRGEKLFF.

This clonotype was observed a few times. The chain links TRBV9 to TRBJ1-1; tentatively, D is TRBD1 (5 bases). The CDR3 sequence is 15 residues long. V lost 0 bases and J lost 1, with 10 bases in between. Germline V lookup: CDR1 SGDLS, CDR2 YYNGEE. CDR3 sequence reads: CASSVEGRTNTEAFF. For the CDR3, the DNA is TGTGCCAGCAGCGTAGAGGGACGGACGAACACTGAAGCTTTCTTT.

A remark on this clonotype: A much larger clone differs by one base, so this may be a read error. The rearrangement joins TRBV3-1 to TRBJ2-5; perhaps TRBD1 as D (6 bases). CDR1 LGHDT and CDR2 YNNKEL come from the germline V gene (reference sequence). This CDR3 contains 13 residues. The CDR3 loop reads CASRDSNQETRYF. The CDR3 DNA is TGTGCCAGCAGGGACAGTAACCAAGAGACCCGGTACTTC.

This clonotype was found a few times. A read error may explain this, as a much larger clone is one base away. V is TRBV4-2 and J is TRBJ1-2; D unresolved. Germline lookup yields CDR1 LGHNA and CDR2 YNFKEQ. CDR3 length: 14 residues. The chain's CDR3 is CANSQVTGSGGYTF. The CDR3 DNA sequence: TGTGCCAACAGCCAAGTGACGGGTTCAGGAGGCTACACCTTC.

The sample holds a few counts of this clonotype. This chain links TRBV10-3 with TRBJ2-2; maybe TRBD1 (5 bases). The CDR3 sequence is 13 residues long. Per germline, CDR1 ENHRY and CDR2 SYGVKD. The V gene lost 6 bases and the J gene lost 3 bases, with 8 bases spanning the gap. The CDR3 region has the DNA TGTGCCATCAGACAGACAGACACCGGGGAGCTGTTTTTT. Protein product: CAIRQTDTGELFF.

This clonotype was counted only a few times. V gene TRBV15 combines with J gene TRBJ1-1; no clear D gene. With 10 bases removed from V and 0 bases from J, the gap between germline ends came to 12 bases. This CDR3 is 13 amino acids long. Germline loops: CDR1 LNHNV, CDR2 YYDKDF (reference sequence). CDR3 sequence: CASQQDMNTEAFF. The DNA of the CDR3 is TGTGCCAGTCAACAAGACATGAACACTGAAGCTTTCTTT. Full variable domain (missing parts from reference TRBV15 and TRBJ1-1): DAMVIQNPRYQVTQFGKPVTLSCSQTLNHNVMYWYQQKSSQAPKLLFHYYDKDFNNEADTPDNFQSRRPNTSFCFLDIRSPGLGDTAMYLCASQQDMNTEAFFGQGTRLTVV.

The chain uses TRBV5-6 and TRBJ1-3; D uncertain. Germline V gives CDR1 SGHDT, CDR2 YYEEEE. Trimming cost V 1 base and J 3 bases, with 11 bases left between them. This CDR3 is 15 amino acids long. CDR3 nucleotides: TGTGCCAGCAGCTTGTATTCGGCAGGTGGAAACACCATATATTTT. It encodes CASSLYSAGGNTIYF.

In this sample, this clonotype turned up many times. This chain joins TRBV27 and TRBJ2-1; TRBD2 matches at 11 bases. J gave up 4 bases and V 8 bases, and 10 bases lay outside the gene matches. Germline V gene data show CDR1 as MNHEY and CDR2 as SMNVEV (reference sequence). The CDR3 has 16 residues. CDR3 region: CASSGPGLAAYNEQFF. CDR3 nucleotide sequence: TGTGCCAGCTCGGGGCCGGGACTAGCGGCTTACAATGAGCAGTTCTTC.

This clonotype has ten or more counts. The rearrangement joins TRBV11-3 to TRBJ2-3, with 11 nucleotides matching TRBD1. The CDR3 is 14 residues long. J gave up 5 bases and V 5 bases, and 3 bases lay outside the gene matches. The germline V gene has CDR1 SGHNT and CDR2 YENEEA. The CDR3 DNA is TGTGCCAGCAGCCAGGGACAGGGGGGAGATACGCAGTATTTT. Amino acid sequence: CASSQGQGGDTQYF.

The CDR3: CASSLIDRGRQTNTEAFF. CDR3 bases: TGTGCCAGCAGCTTAATCGACAGGGGCAGACAGACGAACACTGAAGCTTTCTTT. This chain uses TRBV7-2 with TRBJ1-1; 8 positions match TRBD1. Germline V gives CDR1 SGHTA, CDR2 FQGNSA. This CDR3 is built from 18 residues. The J segment lost 1 base and the V segment lost 2 bases, leaving 12 bases of the junction unmatched.

This clonotype was recorded at least ten times. This chain connects TRBV2 to TRBJ2-1; 10 nucleotides line up with TRBD1. V shed 6 bases, J shed 2 bases, and the junction held 1 base outside the gene matches. CDR1 is SNHLY, CDR2 FYNNEI, per germline. The CDR3 runs 14 residues. Here the CDR3 reads CASRGQGPYNEQFF. CDR3 DNA: TGTGCCAGCAGGGGACAGGGGCCCTACAATGAGCAGTTCTTC.

This clonotype was counted only a few times. A junction end diverges from the germline sequence, so it may reflect a read error. V gene TRBV5-4 combines with J gene TRBJ1-1; TRBD1 matches 9 bases. Germline V gene lookup returns CDR1 SGHNT and CDR2 YYREEE (reference sequence). The CDR3 has 15 amino acids. The DNA of the CDR3 is TGTACCAGCAGCGAAATGACAGGGGGAGGCACTGAAGCTTTCTTT. Translating it yields CTSSEMTGGGTEAFF.

There are many counts of this clonotype. The gene calls are TRBV12-3 or TRBV12-4 and TRBJ2-7; 10 nucleotides match TRBD1. CDR3 length: 13 amino acids. Trimming took 9 bases from V and 6 from J; bases not matched to a gene: 8. The DNA for the CDR3 is TGTGCCAGTCTTTGGGACAGGGGAGGCGAGCAGTACTTC. Its translation: CASLWDRGGEQYF.

This clonotype was counted at least ten times. The V and J genes are TRBV7-2 and TRBJ1-1; D remains ambiguous. V shed 5 bases and J shed 0 bases, with 10 bases lying between them. The germline CDR1 and CDR2 sequences are SGHTA and FQGNSA. The CDR3 length is 14 residues. The CDR3: CASSQTYLNTEAFF. DNA for the CDR3: TGTGCCAGCAGCCAAACCTACTTGAACACTGAAGCTTTCTTT.

The DNA for the CDR3 is TGTGCCAGCAGGCCCCGCAACACTGAAGCTTTCTTT. Protein: CASRPRNTEAFF. The V call is TRBV28, the J call TRBJ1-1; unclear D gene. The CDR3 consists of 12 residues. The ends were cut back, 6 bases at V and 2 bases at J, with 7 bases in the middle. The germline gives CDR1 MDHEN, CDR2 SYDVKM.

This clonotype was detected once. One junction end disagrees with the germline gene, perhaps due to a read error. The chain combines TRBV20-1 with TRBJ2-1; 7 bases align to TRBD2. This CDR3 spans 15 amino acids. Germline V CDR1 and CDR2: DFQATT, SNEGSKA (reference sequence). For the CDR3, the DNA is TGCAGGGCTAGAGATGGGGGGGGGGGAAACAATGAGCAGTTCTTC. This encodes CRARDGGGGNNEQFF.

Points on this clonotype: It may be a read error: a sequence one base away is much more abundant. The chain couples TRBV7-2 to TRBJ1-5; D is undetermined. Deletions cut 5 bases from V and 3 bases from J, with 5 bases between. CDR3 length: 12 residues. Germline V lookup: CDR1 SGHTA, CDR2 FQGNSA. For the CDR3, the DNA is TGTGCCAGCAGCGCCTACAATCAGCCCCAGCATTTT. It encodes CASSAYNQPQHF. Variable domain in full (rest from reference TRBV7-2 and TRBJ1-5): GAGVSQSPSNKVTEKGKDVELRCDPISGHTALYWYRQSLGQGLEFLIYFQGNSAPDKSGLPSDRFSAERTGGSVSTLTIQRTQQEDSAVYLCASSAYNQPQHFGDGTRLSIL.

This clonotype showed up many times. The V and J genes are TRBV11-3 and TRBJ2-3, with a possible D match to TRBD2 (5 bases). The length of the CDR3 is 14 residues. Trimming stripped 4 bases from V and 3 bases from J, with 11 bases between. CDR1 and CDR2 from the germline V gene are SGHNT and YENEEA. CDR3 sequence: CASSCDYETDTQYF. Here the CDR3 DNA reads TGTGCCAGCAGCTGCGACTATGAGACAGATACGCAGTATTTT.

This clonotype was counted many times. The chain employs TRBV12-5 and TRBJ2-5, with 10 bases matching TRBD2. Unmatched junction bases numbered 10, after V lost 5 bases and J lost 7 bases. Germline CDR1 and CDR2: LGHNT and FRNRAP. The CDR3 runs to 15 residues. The CDR3 sequence: CASGTGLAELLTQYF. The CDR3 coding sequence is TGTGCTAGTGGTACCGGACTAGCGGAGCTCTTGACCCAGTACTTC.

This clonotype has at least ten counts. V is TRBV27 and J is TRBJ1-1; TRBD1 is a possible D gene (5 bases). Germline CDR1 MNHEY, CDR2 SMNVEV (reference sequence). V lost 3 bases, J lost 3 bases, and 8 bases lay in between. This CDR3 has 13 residues. The CDR3 nucleotides read TGTGCCAGCAGTTTCGGGGCAGACACTGAAGCTTTCTTT. Translation gives CASSFGADTEAFF.

This clonotype was counted ten times or more. The chain has TRBV6-1 and TRBJ1-2; D not resolved. The CDR3 extends over 13 amino acids. Germline V gene sequence: CDR1 MNHNS, CDR2 SASEGT. V lost 7 bases to trimming and J lost 0 bases, with 9 bases between them. This CDR3 is CASTPGANYGYTF. The CDR3 DNA reads TGTGCCAGCACCCCCGGCGCTAACTATGGCTACACCTTC.